This T cell receptor (beta chain) is from a study of blood T cell repertoires in COVID-19. Clones were read by immunoSEQ multiplex PCR, and TCRdb kept only the in-frame ones, dropping some. The sample lists about 120,000 clones, approximately 80% occurring once. Trimming pared 2 bases from V and 4 bases from J, leaving 13 bases between. This CDR3 contains 14 residues. Germline V gives CDR1 SGHRS, CDR2 YFSETQ. V is TRBV5-1 and J is TRBJ2-7; a possible D gene is TRBD2 (5 bases). The source of this sequence is a man between 70 and 80 years old with acute or convalescent COVID-19. What was sequenced was peripheral blood. CDR3 coding DNA: TGCGCCAGCAGCTTAAACCCCCGCGGGTACGAGCAGTACTTC. Encoded protein: CASSLNPRGYEQYF.